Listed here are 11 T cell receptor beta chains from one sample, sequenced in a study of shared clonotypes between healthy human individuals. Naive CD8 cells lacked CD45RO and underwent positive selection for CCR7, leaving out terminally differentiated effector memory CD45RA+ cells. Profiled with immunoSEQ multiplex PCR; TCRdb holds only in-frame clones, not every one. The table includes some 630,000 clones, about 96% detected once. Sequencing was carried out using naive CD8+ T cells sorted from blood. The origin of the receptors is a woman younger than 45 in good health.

The CDR3 protein is CASSLGLAGGLYEQYF. CDR3 sequence (DNA): TGCGCCAGCAGCCTCGGACTAGCGGGAGGGCTCTACGAGCAGTACTTC. This rearrangement joins TRBV4-1 to TRBJ2-7; 15 bases are shared with TRBD2. CDR1 is MGHRA and CDR2 is YSYEKL in the germline V gene. The J segment lost 3 bases and the V segment lost 4 bases, leaving 4 bases of the junction unmatched. The CDR3 sequence is 16 residues long.

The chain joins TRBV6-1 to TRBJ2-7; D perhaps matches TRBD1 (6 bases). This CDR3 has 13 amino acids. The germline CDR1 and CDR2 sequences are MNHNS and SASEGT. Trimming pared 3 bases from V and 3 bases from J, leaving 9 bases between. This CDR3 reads CASSEDSFYEQYF. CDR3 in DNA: TGTGCCAGCAGTGAGGACAGCTTCTACGAGCAGTACTTC.

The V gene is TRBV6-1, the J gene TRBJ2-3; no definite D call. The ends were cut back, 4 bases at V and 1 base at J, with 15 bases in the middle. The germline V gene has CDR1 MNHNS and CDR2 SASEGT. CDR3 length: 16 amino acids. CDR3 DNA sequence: TGTGCCAGCAGTGCCCAGACGAGGTGGGGCACAGATACGCAGTATTTT. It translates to CASSAQTRWGTDTQYF.

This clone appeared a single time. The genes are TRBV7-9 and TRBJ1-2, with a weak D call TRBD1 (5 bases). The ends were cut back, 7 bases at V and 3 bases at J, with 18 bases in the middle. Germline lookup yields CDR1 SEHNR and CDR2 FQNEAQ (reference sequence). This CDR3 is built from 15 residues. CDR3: CASNRAGRYDYGYTF. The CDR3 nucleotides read TGTGCCAGCAACCGAGCAGGGAGGTATGACTATGGCTACACCTTC.

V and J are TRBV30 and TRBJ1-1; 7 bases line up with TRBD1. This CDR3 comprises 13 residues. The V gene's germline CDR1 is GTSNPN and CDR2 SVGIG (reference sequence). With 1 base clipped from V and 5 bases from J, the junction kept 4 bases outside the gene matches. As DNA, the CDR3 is TGTGCCTGGAGTGACTACAGGGGTACTGAAGCTTTCTTT. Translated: CAWSDYRGTEAFF.

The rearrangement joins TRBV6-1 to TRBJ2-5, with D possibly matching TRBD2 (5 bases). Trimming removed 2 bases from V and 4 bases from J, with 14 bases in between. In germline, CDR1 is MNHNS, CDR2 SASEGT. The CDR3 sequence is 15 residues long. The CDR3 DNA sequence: TGTGCCAGCAGTGAAATCAGAGGGCCAGGAGAGACCCAGTACTTC. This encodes CASSEIRGPGETQYF.

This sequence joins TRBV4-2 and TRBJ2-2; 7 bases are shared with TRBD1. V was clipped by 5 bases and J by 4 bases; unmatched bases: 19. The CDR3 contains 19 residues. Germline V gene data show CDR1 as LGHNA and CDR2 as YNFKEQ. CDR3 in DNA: TGTGCCAGCAGCACTTACCCCGACAGGGTGGATGTTCGCACCGGGGAGCTGTTTTTT. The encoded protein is CASSTYPDRVDVRTGELFF.

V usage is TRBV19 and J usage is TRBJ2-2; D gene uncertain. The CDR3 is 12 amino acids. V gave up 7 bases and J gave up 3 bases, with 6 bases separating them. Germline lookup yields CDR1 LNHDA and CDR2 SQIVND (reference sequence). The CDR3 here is CASMADTGELFF. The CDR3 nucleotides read TGTGCCAGTATGGCGGACACCGGGGAGCTGTTTTTT.

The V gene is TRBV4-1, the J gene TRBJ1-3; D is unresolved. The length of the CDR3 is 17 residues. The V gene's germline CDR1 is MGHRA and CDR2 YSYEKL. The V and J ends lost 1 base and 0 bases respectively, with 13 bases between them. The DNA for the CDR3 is TGCGCCAGCAGCCAAGGCAGAGTCTTACTCTCTGGAAACACCATATATTTT. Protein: CASSQGRVLLSGNTIYF.

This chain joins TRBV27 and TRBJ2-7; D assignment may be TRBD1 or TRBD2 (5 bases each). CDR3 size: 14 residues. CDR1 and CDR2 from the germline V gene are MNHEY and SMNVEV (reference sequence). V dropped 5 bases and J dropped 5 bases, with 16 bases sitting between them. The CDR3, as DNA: TGTGCCAGCAGTAATTCGGGGCCCACCAACGAGCAGTACTTC. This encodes CASSNSGPTNEQYF.

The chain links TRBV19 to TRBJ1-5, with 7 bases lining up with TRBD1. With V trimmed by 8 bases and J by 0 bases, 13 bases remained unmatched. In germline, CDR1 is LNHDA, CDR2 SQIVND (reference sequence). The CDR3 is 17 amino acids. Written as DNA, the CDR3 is TGTGCCAGTTCCCCGGGACAGCGAACTTATAGCAATCAGCCCCAGCATTTT. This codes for CASSPGQRTYSNQPQHF.